This T cell receptor beta chain originates from a study of cytomegalovirus exposure and HLA in healthy donors. Broader study findings: Most subjects' HLA-A and HLA-B alleles were reportedly predicted from TCR beta sequences. A few V segments could not be told apart, such as TRBV6-2 and TRBV6-3, and were left out.

Participants comprised healthy donors of bone marrow. Germline CDR1 reads MDHEN; CDR2 reads SYDVKM. CDR3 length equals 15 residues. Trimming took 5 bases from V and 4 from J; bases not matched to a gene: 6. PCR was performed using 60 Vbeta and 13 Jbeta primers. Using immunoSEQ multiplex PCR, the repertoire was profiled, and TCRdb retains in-frame clones only, with some absent. Reported are approximately 110,000 clones; the ten largest clones contain roughly 2.5%. Remarks on this clone: Its matching antigen is unknown.

What was sequenced was PBMCs. This rearrangement joins TRBV28 to TRBJ2-3; the match to TRBD1 covers 10 bases. The origin of this receptor is a man aged 25-40 years in good health and CMV-seronegative. The CDR3 DNA follows: TGTGCCAGCAGTCCCGGGACAGGGGTGCCAGATACGCAGTATTTT. The encoded protein is CASSPGTGVPDTQYF.